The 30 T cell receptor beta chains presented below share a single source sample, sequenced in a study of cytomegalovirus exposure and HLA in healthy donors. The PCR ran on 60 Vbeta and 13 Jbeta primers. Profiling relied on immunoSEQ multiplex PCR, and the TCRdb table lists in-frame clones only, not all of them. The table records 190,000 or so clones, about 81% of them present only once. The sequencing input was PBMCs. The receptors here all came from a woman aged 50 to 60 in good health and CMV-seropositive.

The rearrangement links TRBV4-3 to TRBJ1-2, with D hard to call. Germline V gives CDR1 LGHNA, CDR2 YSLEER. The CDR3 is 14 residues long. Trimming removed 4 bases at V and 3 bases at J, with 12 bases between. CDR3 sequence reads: CASSPSAADYGYTF. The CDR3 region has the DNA TGCGCCAGCAGCCCTTCAGCGGCAGACTATGGCTACACCTTC.

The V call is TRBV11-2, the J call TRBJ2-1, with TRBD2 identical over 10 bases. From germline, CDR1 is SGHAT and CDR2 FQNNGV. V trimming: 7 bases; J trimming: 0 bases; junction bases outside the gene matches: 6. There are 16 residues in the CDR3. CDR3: CASTASGGRSYNEQFF. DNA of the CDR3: TGTGCCAGCACCGCTAGCGGGGGCCGCTCCTACAATGAGCAGTTCTTC.

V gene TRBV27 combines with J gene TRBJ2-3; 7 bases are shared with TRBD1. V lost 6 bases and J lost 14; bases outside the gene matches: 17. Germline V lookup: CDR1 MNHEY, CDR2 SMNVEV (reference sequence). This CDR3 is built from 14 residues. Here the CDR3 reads CASRRQGDGRTGYF. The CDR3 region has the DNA TGTGCCAGCAGAAGACAGGGAGATGGGAGAACGGGGTATTTT.

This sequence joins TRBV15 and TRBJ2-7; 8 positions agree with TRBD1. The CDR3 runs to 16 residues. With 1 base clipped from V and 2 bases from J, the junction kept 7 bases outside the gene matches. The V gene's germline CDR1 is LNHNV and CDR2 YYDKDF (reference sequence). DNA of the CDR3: TGTGCCACCAGCAGAGTGGGTCAGGGGGCGGCCTACGAGCAGTACTTC. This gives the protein CATSRVGQGAAYEQYF.

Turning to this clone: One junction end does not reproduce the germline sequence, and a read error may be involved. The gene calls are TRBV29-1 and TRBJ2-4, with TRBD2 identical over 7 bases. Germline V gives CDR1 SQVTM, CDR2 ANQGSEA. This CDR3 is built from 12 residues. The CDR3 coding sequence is TGCAGCGTGAGCGGGGTTAAAAACAGTCAGTACTTC. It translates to CSVSGVKNSQYF.

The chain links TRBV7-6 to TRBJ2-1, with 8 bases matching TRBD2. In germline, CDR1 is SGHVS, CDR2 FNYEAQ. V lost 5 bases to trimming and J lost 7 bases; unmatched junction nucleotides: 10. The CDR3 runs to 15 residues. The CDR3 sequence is CASSNGLAVGNEQFF. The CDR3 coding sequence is TGTGCCAGCAGCAACGGACTAGCTGTAGGAAATGAGCAGTTCTTC. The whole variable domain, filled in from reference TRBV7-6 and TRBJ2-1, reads GAGVSQSPRYKVTKRGQDVALRCDPISGHVSLYWYRQALGQGPEFLTYFNYEAQQDKSGLPNDRFSAERPEGSISTLTIQRTEQRDSAMYRCASSNGLAVGNEQFFGPGTRLTVL.

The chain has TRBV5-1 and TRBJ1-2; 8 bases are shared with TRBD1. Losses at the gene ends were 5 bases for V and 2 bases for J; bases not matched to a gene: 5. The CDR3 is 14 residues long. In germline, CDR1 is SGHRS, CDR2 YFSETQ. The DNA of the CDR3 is TGCGCCAGCAGTTCCGGACAGGGAAACTATGGCTACACCTTC. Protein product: CASSSGQGNYGYTF.

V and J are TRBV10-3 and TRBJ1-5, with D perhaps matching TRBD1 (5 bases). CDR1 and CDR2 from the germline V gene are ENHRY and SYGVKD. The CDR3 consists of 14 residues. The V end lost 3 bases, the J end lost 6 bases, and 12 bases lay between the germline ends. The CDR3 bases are TGTGCCATCAGTGACAGGGATGAGAGTCAGCCCCAGCATTTT. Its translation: CAISDRDESQPQHF.

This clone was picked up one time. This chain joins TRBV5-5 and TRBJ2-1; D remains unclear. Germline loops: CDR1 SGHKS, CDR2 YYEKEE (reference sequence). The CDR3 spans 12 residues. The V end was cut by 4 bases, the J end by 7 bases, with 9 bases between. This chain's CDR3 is CASSILSNEQFF. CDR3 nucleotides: TGTGCCAGCAGCATATTATCGAATGAGCAGTTCTTC.

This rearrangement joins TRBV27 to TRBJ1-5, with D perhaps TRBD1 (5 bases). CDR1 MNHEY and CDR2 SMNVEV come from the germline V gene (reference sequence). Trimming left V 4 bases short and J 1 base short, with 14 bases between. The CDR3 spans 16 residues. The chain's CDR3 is CASSSTGVVSNQPQHF. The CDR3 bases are TGTGCCAGCAGTTCCACAGGAGTGGTGAGCAATCAGCCCCAGCATTTT.

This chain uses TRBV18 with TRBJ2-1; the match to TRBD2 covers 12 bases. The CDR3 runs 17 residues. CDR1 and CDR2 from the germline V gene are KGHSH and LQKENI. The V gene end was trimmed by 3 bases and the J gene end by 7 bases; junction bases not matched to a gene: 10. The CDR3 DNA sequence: TGTGCCAGCTCACCGATGGAGGCTAGCGGGGGGGCGAATGAGCAGTTCTTC. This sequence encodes CASSPMEASGGANEQFF.

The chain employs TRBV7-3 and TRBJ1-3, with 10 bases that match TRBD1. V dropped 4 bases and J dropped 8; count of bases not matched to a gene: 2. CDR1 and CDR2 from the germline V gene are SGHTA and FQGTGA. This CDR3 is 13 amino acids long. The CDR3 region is CASSWDRGHTIYF. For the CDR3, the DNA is TGTGCCAGCAGCTGGGACAGGGGTCACACCATATATTTT.

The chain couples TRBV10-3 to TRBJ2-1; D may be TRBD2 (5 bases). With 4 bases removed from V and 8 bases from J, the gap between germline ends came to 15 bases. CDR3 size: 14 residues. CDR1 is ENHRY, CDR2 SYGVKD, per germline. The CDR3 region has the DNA TGTGCCATCAGTGTCTTGGGAGTTCGGGATGAGCAGTTCTTC. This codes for CAISVLGVRDEQFF.

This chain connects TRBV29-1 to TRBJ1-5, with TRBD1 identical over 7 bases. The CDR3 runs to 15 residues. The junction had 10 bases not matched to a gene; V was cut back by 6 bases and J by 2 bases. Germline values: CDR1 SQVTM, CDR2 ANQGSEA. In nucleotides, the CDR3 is TGCAGCGTCCGATCCGGAACAGGGGGCAATCAGCCCCAGCATTTT. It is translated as CSVRSGTGGNQPQHF.

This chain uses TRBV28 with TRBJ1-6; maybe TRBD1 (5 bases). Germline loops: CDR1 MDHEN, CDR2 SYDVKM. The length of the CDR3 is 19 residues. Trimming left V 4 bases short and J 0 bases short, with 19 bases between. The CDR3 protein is CASSSHRTFLSSYNSPLHF. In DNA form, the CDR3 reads TGTGCCAGCAGTTCCCACCGGACATTCCTGAGCTCCTATAATTCACCCCTCCACTTT.

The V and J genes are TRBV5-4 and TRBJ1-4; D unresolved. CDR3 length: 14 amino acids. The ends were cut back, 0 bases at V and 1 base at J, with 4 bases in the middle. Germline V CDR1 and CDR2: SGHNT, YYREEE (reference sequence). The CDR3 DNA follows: TGTGCCAGCAGCTTGGACAGAACTAATGAAAAACTGTTTTTT. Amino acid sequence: CASSLDRTNEKLFF.

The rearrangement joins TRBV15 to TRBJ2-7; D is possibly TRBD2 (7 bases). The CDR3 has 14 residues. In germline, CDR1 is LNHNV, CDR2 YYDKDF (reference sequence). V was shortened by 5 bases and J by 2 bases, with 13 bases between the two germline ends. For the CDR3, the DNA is TGTGCCACCAGCTGGGGGGGGGCCGCCTACGAGCAGTACTTC. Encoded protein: CATSWGGAAYEQYF. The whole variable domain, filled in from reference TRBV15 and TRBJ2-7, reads DAMVIQNPRYQVTQFGKPVTLSCSQTLNHNVMYWYQQKSSQAPKLLFHYYDKDFNNEADTPDNFQSRRPNTSFCFLDIRSPGLGDTAMYLCATSWGGAAYEQYFGPGTRLTVT.

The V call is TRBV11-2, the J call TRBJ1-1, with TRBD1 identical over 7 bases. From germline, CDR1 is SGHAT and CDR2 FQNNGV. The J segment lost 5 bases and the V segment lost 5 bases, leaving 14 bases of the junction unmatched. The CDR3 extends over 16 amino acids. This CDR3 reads CASSGPGQSWGTEAFF. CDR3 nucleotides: TGTGCCAGCAGCGGGCCGGGACAGTCTTGGGGGACTGAAGCTTTCTTT. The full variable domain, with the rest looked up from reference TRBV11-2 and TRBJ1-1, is EAGVAQSPRYKIIEKRQSVAFWCNPISGHATLYWYQQILGQGPKLLIQFQNNGVVDDSQLPKDRFSAERLKGVDSTLKIQPAKLEDSAVYLCASSGPGQSWGTEAFFGQGTRLTVV.

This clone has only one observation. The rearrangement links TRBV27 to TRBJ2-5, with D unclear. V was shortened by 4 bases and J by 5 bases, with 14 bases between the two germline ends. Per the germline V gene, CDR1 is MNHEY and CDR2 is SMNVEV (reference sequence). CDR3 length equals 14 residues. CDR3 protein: CASSSGRRSETQYF. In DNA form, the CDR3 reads TGTGCCAGCAGTTCAGGCAGACGGTCCGAGACCCAGTACTTC.

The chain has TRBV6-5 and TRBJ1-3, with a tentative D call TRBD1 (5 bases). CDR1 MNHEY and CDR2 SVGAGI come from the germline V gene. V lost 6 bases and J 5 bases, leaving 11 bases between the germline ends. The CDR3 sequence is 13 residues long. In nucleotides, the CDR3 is TGTGCCAGCAGGGACATTCTAAGAAACACCATATATTTT. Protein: CASRDILRNTIYF.

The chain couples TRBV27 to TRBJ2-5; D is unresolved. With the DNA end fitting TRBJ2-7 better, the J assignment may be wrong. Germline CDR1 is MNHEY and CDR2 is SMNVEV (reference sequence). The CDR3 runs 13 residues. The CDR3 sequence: CASSTERGYEQYF. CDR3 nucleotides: TGTGCCAGCAGTACCGAGCGTGGCTACGAGCAGTACTTC.

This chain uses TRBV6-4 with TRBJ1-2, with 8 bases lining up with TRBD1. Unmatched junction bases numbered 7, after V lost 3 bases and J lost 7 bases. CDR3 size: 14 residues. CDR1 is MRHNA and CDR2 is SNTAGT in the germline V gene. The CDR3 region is CASSERQGPSGYTF. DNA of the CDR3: TGTGCCAGCAGTGAGCGACAGGGGCCCTCTGGCTACACCTTC.

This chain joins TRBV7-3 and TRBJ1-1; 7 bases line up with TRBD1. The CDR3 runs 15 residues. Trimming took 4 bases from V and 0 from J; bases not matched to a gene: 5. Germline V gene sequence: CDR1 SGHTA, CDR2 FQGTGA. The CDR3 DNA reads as TGTGCCAGCAGCTCCGGGACAGCCATGAACACTGAAGCTTTCTTT. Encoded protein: CASSSGTAMNTEAFF.

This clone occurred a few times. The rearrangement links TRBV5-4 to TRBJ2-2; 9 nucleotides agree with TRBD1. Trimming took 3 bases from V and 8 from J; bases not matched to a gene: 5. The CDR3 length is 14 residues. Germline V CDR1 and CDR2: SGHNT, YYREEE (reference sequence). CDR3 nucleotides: TGTGCCAGCAGCTCGGGGACAGGGCCAGGGGAGCTGTTTTTT. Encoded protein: CASSSGTGPGELFF.

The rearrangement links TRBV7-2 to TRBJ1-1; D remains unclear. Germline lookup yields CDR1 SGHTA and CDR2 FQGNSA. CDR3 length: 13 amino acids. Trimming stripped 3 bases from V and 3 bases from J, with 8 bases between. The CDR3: CASSLYFDTEAFF. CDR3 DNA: TGTGCCAGCAGCTTGTACTTCGACACTGAAGCTTTCTTT.

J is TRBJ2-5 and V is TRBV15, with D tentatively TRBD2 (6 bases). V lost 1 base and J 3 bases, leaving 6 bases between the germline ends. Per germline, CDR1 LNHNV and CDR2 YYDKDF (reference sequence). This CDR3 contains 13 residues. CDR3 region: CATSRVAEETQYF. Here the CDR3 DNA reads TGTGCCACCAGCAGAGTAGCGGAAGAGACCCAGTACTTC.

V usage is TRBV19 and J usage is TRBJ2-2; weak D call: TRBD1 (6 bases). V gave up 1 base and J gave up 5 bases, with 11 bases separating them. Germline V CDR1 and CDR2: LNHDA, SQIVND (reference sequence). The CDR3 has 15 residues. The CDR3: CASSIVDSSTGELFF. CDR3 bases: TGTGCCAGTAGTATAGTGGACAGCTCTACCGGGGAGCTGTTTTTT.

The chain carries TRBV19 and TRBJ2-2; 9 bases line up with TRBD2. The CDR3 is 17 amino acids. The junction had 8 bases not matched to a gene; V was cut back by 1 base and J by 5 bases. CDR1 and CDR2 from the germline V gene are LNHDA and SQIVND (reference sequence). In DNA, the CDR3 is TGTGCCAGTAGTATAGGAGCGCGGGGGGGGCGGACCGGGGAGCTGTTTTTT. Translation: CASSIGARGGRTGELFF.

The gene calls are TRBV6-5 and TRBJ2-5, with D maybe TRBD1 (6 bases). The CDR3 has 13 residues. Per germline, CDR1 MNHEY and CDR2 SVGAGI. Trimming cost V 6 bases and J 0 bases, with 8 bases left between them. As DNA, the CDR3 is TGTGCCAGCAGGGGGGCCAACCAAGAGACCCAGTACTTC. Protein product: CASRGANQETQYF.

DNA for the CDR3: TGTGCCAGCAGCGGGCCGGGAGGGGAGACCCAGTACTTC. As protein: CASSGPGGETQYF. The chain uses TRBV9 and TRBJ2-5; 8 positions agree with TRBD2. The V and J ends lost 3 bases and 5 bases, in that order; junction bases with no gene match: 3. Germline CDR1 and CDR2: SGDLS and YYNGEE. This CDR3 comprises 13 residues.